This TCR beta chain was retrieved from a study of human T cells and chemical hapten exposure. Whole-study context: Patch tests containing 0.01% DPC, applied to the upper back, were read at 6 days. General observations from the study: Those TCRs sitting above 1 in 1000 frequency stayed the same with DPC sensitization. While controls formed fewer of them, expanded TCRs formed significantly more large CDR3 similarity clusters.

Between the trimmed V and J ends, which lost 1 base and 10 bases, there was a span of 11 bases. This CDR3 contains 14 residues. Germline values: CDR1 MNHNS, CDR2 SASEGT. As for time point: patch test 2, 6 weeks after DPC sensitization. The treatment was: therapeutic diphenylcyclopropenone sensitization with weekly scalp DPC. At patch-test visits, sampling came before the patch test. This clonotype was picked up many times. Antigen unknown. Using its own MiXCR run on the RACE reads, TCRdb lists one record per CDR3 protein. This table has about 400,000 distinct CDR3 sequences, roughly 6.3% appearing once.

This clonotype was obtained from a woman aged 18-29 years with alopecia areata. Some clones in this sample may be carry-over from other donors' samples. The chain carries TRBV6-1 and TRBJ1-6, with D unresolved. The source was whole blood, collected in connection with sensitization to the hapten diphenylcyclopropenone (DPC). The CDR3 loop is CASSEDQIVSPLHF. The CDR3, as DNA: TGTGCCAGCAGTGAAGACCAAATTGTCTCACCCCTCCACTTT.